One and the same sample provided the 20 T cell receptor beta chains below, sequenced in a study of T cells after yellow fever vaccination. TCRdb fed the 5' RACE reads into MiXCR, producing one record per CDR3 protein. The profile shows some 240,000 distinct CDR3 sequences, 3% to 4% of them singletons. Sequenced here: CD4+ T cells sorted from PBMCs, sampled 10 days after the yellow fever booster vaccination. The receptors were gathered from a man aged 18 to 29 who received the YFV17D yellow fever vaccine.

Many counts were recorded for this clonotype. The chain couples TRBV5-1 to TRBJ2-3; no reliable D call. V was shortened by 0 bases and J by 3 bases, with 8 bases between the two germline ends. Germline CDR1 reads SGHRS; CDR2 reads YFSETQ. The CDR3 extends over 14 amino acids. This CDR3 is CASSLGSGTDTQYF. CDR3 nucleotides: TGCGCCAGCAGCTTGGGTTCCGGGACAGATACGCAGTATTTT.

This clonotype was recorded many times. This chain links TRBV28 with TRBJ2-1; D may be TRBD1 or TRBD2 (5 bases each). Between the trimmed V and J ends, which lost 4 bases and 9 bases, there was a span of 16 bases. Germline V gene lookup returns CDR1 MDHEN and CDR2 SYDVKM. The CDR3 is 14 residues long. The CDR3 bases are TGTGCCAGCAGTTCCCCGGCAGGGACGGGTGAGCAGTTCTTC. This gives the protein CASSSPAGTGEQFF.

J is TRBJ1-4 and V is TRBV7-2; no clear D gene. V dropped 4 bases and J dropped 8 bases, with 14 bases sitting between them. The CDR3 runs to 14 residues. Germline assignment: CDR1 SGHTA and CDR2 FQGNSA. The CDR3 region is CASSSNGVLEKLFF. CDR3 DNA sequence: TGTGCCAGCAGCTCAAATGGTGTGTTGGAAAAACTGTTTTTT. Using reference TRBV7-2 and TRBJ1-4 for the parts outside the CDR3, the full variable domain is GAGVSQSPSNKVTEKGKDVELRCDPISGHTALYWYRQSLGQGLEFLIYFQGNSAPDKSGLPSDRFSAERTGGSVSTLTIQRTQQEDSAVYLCASSSNGVLEKLFFGSGTQLSVL.

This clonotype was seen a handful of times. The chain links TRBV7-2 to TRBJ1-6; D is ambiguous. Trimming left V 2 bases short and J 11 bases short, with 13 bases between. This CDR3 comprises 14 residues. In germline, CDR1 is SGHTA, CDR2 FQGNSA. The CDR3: CASSLRNSMAPLHF. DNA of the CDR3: TGTGCCAGCAGCTTAAGAAATTCCATGGCACCCCTCCACTTT. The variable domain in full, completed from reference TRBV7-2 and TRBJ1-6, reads GAGVSQSPSNKVTEKGKDVELRCDPISGHTALYWYRQSLGQGLEFLIYFQGNSAPDKSGLPSDRFSAERTGGSVSTLTIQRTQQEDSAVYLCASSLRNSMAPLHFGNGTRLTVT.

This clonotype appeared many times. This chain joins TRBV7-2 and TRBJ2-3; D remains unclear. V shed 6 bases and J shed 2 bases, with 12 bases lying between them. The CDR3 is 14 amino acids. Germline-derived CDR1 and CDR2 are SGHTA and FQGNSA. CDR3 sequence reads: CASSIGGFTDTQYF. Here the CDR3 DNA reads TGTGCCAGCAGTATTGGCGGTTTCACAGATACGCAGTATTTT.

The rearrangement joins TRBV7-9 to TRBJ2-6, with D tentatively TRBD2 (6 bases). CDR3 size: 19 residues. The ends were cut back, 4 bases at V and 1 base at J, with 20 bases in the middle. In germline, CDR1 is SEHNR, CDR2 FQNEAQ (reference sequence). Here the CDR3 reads CASSSGTGAGGSGANVLTF. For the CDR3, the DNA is TGTGCCAGCAGCTCAGGGACCGGGGCAGGAGGGTCTGGGGCCAACGTCCTGACTTTC.

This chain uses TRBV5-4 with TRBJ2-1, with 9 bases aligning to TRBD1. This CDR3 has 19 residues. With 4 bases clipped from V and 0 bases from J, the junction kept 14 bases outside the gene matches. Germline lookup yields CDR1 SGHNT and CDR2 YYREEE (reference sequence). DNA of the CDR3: TGTGCCAGCAGCGTCCCGGGACAGGGACCTACAAGCTCCTACAATGAGCAGTTCTTC. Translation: CASSVPGQGPTSSYNEQFF.

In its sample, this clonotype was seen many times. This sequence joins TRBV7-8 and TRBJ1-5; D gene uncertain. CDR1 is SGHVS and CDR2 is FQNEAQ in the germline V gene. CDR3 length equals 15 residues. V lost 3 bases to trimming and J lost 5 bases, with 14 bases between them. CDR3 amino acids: CASSLGRQTHQPQHF. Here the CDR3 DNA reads TGTGCCAGCAGCTTGGGTAGGCAGACACATCAGCCCCAGCATTTT.

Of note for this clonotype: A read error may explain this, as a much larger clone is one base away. Written as DNA, the CDR3 is TGTGCCAGCAGCCAAGACCCAGGGGTAATGGTGACCCAGTACTTC. Translated, it gives CASSQDPGVMVTQYF. This chain joins TRBV3-1 and TRBJ2-5; possible D gene TRBD1, 6 bases. The CDR3 runs 15 residues. The ends were cut back, 0 bases at V and 7 bases at J, with 15 bases in the middle. Germline V lookup: CDR1 LGHDT, CDR2 YNNKEL (reference sequence).

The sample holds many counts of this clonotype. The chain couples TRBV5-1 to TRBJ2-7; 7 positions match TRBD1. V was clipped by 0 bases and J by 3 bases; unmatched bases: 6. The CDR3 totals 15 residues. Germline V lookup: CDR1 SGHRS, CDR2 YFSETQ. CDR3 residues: CASSLGVGQVYEQYF. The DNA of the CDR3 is TGCGCCAGCAGCTTGGGAGTCGGACAGGTCTACGAGCAGTACTTC.

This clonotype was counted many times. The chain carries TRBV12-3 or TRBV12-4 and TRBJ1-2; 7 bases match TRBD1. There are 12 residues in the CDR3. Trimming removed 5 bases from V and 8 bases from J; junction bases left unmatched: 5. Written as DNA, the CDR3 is TGTGCCAGCAGTAGACAGGGAGGCGGCTACACCTTC. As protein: CASSRQGGGYTF.

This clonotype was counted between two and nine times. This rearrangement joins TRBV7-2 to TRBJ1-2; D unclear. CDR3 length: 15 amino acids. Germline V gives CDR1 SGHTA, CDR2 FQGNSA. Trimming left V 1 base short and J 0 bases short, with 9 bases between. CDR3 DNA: TGTGCCAGCAGCTTAGGCCGCCCCGCTAACTATGGCTACACCTTC. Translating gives CASSLGRPANYGYTF.

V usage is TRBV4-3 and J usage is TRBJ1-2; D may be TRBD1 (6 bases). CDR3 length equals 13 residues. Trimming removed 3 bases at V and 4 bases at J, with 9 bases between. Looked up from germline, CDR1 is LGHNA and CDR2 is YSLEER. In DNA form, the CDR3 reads TGCGCCAGCAGCCAGGGGGCCACCTATGGCTACACCTTC. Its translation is CASSQGATYGYTF.

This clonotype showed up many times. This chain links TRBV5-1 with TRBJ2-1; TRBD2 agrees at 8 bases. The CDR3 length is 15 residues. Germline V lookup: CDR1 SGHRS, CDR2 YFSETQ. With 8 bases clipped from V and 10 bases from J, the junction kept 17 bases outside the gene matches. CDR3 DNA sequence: TGCGCCAGTATGGCCGGGGGGGGCGGTTCCCCCGAGCAGTTCTTC. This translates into CASMAGGGGSPEQFF.

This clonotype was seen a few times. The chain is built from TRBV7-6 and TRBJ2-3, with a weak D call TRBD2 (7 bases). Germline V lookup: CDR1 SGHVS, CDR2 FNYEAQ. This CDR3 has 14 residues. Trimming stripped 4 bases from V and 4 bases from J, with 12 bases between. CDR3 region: CASSWGGQADTQYF. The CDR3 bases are TGTGCCAGCAGCTGGGGGGGGCAAGCAGATACGCAGTATTTT.

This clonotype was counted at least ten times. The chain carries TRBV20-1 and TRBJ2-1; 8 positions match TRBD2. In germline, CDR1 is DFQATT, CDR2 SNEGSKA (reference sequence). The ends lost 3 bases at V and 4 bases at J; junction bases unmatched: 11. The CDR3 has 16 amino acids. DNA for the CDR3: TGCAGTGCTAGTGGTTTAGCGGGACGGACATACAATGAGCAGTTCTTC. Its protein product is CSASGLAGRTYNEQFF.

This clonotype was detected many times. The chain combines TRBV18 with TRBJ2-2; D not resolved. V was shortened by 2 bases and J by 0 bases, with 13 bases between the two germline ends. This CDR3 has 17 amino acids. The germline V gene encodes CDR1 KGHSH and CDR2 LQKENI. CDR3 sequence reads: CASSPTPVAANTGELFF. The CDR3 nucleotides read TGTGCCAGCTCACCAACCCCGGTAGCCGCGAACACCGGGGAGCTGTTTTTT.

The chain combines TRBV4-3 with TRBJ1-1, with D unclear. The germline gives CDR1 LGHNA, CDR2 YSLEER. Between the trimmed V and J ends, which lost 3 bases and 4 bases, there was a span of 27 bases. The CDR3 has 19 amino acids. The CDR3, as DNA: TGCGCCAGCAGCCACGAGGCCTCAAAGTATTTTTCCTTCGGCACTGAAGCTTTCTTT. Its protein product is CASSHEASKYFSFGTEAFF.

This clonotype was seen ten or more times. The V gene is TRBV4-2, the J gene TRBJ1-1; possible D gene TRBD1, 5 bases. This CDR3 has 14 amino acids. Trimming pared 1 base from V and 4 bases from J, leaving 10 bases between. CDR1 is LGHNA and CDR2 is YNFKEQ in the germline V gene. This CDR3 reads CASSQGREGTEAFF. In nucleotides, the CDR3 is TGTGCCAGCAGCCAAGGCAGGGAGGGCACTGAAGCTTTCTTT.

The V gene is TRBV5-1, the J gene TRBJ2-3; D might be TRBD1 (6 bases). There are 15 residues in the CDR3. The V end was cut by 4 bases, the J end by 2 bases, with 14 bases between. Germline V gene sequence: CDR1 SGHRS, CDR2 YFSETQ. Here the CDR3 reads CASSQGQLITDTQYF. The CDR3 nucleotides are TGCGCCAGCAGCCAAGGACAGCTAATCACAGATACGCAGTATTTT.